This T cell receptor (beta chain) was sequenced for a study of CD8 T cells in ankylosing spondylitis. Overall study results and limits: Eight or nine highly homologous variants formed a TCR beta motif that appeared characteristic of ankylosing spondylitis blood.

This CDR3 has 16 residues. Germline V gene sequence: CDR1 MNHNS, CDR2 SASEGT. A remark on this clonotype: No antigen is known for it. Relative to the germline gene, one junction end is altered; a read error may explain this.

One entry per CDR3 protein results from TCRdb running MiXCR on the 5' RACE reads. The sample includes around 480,000 distinct CDR3 sequences, about a sixth seen only once; the top ten take 0.85% to 1.3%. The gene calls are TRBV6-1 and TRBJ2-2, with D possibly TRBD2 on 7 matching bases. The sequence came from a male donor with ankylosing spondylitis. Sequencing was done on a sample of blood, either unsorted or a sorted T cell fraction (not recorded which). Written as DNA, the CDR3 is TGTGCCAGCAGTCCCGAGGGGGGGCGACTCACCGGGGAGCCGTTTTTT. Amino acid sequence: CASSPEGGRLTGEPFF.